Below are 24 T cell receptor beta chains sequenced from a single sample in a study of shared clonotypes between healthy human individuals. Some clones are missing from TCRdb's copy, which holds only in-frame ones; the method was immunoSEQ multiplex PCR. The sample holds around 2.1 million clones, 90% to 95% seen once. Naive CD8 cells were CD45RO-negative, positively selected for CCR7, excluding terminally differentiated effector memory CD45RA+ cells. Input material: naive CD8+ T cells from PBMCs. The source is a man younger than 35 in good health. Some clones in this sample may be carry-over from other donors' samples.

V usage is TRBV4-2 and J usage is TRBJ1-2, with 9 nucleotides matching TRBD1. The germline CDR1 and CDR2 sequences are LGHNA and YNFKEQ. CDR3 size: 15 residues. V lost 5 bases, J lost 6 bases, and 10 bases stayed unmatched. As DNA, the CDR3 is TGTGCCAGCAGCACCAACGGACAGGGGAGGCATGGCTACACCTTC. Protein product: CASSTNGQGRHGYTF.

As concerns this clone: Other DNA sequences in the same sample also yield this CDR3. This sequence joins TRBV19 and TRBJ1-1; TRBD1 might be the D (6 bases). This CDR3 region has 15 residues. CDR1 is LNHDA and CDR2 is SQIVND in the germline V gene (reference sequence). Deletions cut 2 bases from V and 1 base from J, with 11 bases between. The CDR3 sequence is CASSISGHPNTEAFF. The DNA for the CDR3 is TGTGCCAGTAGTATATCGGGACACCCGAACACTGAAGCTTTCTTT.

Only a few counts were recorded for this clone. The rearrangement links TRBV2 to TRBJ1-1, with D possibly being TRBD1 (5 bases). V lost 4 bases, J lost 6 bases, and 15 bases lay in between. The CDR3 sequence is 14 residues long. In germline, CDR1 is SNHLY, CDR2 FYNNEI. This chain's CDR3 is CASSGTSGGAEAFF. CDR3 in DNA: TGTGCCAGCAGTGGCACATCGGGGGGAGCTGAAGCTTTCTTT.

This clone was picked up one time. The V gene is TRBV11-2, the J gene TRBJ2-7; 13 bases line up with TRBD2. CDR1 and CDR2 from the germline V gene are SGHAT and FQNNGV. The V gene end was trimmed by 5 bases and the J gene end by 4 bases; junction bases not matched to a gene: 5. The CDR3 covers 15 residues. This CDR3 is CASSTGTSGTYEQYF. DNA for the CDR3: TGTGCCAGCAGCACCGGGACTAGCGGGACGTACGAGCAGTACTTC.

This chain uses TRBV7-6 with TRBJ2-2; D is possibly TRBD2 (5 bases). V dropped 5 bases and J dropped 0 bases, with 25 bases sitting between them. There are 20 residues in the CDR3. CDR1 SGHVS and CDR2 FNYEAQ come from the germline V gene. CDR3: CASSLERWRVTSPNTGELFF. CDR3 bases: TGTGCCAGCAGCCTAGAGAGGTGGCGGGTCACGTCCCCGAACACCGGGGAGCTGTTTTTT.

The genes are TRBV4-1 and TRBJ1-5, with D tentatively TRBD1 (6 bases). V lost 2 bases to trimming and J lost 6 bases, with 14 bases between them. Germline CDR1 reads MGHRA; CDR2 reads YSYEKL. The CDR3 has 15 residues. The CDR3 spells CASSQRGDVGQPQHF. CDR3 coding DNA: TGCGCCAGCAGCCAAAGGGGGGACGTCGGTCAGCCCCAGCATTTT.

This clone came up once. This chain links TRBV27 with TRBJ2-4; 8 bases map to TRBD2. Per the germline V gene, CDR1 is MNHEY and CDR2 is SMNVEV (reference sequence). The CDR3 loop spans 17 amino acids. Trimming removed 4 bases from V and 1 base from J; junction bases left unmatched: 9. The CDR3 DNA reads TGTGCCAGCAGTTCCCGACCGGGGGGGGCGGCCAAAAACATTCAGTACTTC. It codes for CASSSRPGGAAKNIQYF.

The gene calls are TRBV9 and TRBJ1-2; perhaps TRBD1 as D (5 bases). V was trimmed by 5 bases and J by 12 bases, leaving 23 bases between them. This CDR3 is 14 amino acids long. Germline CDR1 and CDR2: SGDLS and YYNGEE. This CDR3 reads CASSPNVGARIDTF. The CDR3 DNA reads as TGTGCCAGCAGTCCCAACGTAGGGGCCCGGATCGACACCTTC.

The DNA of the CDR3 is TGCGCCAGCAGCTGGAACAGGGCCGGGGAGCTGTTTTTT. It is translated as CASSWNRAGELFF. The chain recombines TRBV4-3 with TRBJ2-2; perhaps TRBD1 as D (6 bases). Germline CDR1 reads LGHNA; CDR2 reads YSLEER. V lost 5 bases and J 6 bases, leaving 10 bases between the germline ends. This CDR3 has 13 amino acids.

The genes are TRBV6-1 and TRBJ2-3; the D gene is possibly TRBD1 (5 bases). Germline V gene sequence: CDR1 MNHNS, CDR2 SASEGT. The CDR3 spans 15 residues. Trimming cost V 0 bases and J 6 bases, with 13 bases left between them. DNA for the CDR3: TGTGCCAGCAGTGAAGCGCCAGGGTTCTACGATACGCAGTATTTT. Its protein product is CASSEAPGFYDTQYF.

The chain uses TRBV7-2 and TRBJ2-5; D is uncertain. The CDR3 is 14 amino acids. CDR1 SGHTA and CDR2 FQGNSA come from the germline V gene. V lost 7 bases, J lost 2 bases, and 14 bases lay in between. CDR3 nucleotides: TGTGCCAGCACAAGTCGTGCTAGACAAGAGACCCAGTACTTC. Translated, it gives CASTSRARQETQYF.

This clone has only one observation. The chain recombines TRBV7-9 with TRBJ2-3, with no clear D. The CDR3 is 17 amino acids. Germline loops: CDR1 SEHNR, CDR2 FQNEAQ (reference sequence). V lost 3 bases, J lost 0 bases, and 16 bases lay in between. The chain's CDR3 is CASSFAPGTYSTDTQYF. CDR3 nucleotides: TGTGCCAGCAGCTTCGCCCCGGGCACTTATAGCACAGATACGCAGTATTTT.

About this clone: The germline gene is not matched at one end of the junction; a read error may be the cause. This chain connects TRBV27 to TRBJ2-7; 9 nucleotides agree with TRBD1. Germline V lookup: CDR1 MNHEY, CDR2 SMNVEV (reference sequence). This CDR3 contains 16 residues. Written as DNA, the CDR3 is TGTGCCACCAGTTTATCTATTGGGGACAGGGACTACGAGCAGTACTTC. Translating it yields CATSLSIGDRDYEQYF.

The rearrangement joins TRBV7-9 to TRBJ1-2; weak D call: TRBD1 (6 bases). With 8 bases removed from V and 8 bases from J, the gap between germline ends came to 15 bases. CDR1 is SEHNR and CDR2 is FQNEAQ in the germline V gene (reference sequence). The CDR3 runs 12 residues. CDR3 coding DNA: TGTGCCAGCCTTGGGGGGGCTTTCGGCTACACCTTC. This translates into CASLGGAFGYTF.

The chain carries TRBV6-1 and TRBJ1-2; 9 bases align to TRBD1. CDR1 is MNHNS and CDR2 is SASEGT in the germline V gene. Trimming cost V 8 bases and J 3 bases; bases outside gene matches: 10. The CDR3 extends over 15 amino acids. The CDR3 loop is CASETGGVSHYGYTF. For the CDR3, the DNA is TGTGCCAGCGAGACAGGGGGTGTGTCTCACTATGGCTACACCTTC.

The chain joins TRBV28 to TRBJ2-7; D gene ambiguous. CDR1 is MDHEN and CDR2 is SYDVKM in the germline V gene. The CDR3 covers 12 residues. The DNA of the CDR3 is TGTGACACTCAGACGGTGCCCTACGAGCAGTACTTC. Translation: CDTQTVPYEQYF.

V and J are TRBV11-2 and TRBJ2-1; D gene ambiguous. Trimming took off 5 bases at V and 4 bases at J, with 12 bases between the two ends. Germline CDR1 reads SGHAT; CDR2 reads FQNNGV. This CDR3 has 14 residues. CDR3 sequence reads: CASSEDRTYNEQFF. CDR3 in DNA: TGTGCCAGCAGCGAGGACCGTACTTACAATGAGCAGTTCTTC.

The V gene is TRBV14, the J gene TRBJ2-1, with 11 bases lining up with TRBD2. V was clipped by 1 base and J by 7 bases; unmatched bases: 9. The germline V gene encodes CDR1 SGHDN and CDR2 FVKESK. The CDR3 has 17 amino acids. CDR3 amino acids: CASSQVWASGRWNEQFF. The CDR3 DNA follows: TGTGCCAGCAGCCAAGTATGGGCTAGCGGGAGGTGGAATGAGCAGTTCTTC.

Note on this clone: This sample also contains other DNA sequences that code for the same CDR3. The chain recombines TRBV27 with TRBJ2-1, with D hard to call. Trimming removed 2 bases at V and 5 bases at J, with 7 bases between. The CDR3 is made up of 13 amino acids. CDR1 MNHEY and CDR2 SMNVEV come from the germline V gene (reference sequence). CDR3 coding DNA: TGTGCCAGCAGTTTAACACTCAACAATGAGCAGTTCTTC. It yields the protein CASSLTLNNEQFF.

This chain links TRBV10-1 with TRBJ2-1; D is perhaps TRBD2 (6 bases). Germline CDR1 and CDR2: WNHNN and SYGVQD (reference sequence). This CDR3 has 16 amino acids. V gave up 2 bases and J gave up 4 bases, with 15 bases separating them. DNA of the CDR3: TGCGCCAGCAGTGAGCCCAGAGCGGGCGGGTACAATGAGCAGTTCTTC. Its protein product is CASSEPRAGGYNEQFF.

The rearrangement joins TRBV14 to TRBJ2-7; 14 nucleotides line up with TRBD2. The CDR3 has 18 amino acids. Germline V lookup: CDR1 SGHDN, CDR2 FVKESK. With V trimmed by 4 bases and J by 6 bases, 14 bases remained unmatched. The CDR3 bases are TGTGCCAGCAGCCCACTATTCGCGGGACTAGCGGGAGAGGGCGAGCAGTACTTC. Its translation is CASSPLFAGLAGEGEQYF.

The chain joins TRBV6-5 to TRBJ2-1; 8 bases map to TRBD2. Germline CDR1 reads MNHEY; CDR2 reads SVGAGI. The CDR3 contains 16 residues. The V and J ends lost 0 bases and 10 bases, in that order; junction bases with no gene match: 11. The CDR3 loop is CASSYSGFQAGEEQFF. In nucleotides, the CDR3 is TGTGCCAGCAGTTACTCCGGTTTTCAAGCGGGAGAGGAGCAGTTCTTC.

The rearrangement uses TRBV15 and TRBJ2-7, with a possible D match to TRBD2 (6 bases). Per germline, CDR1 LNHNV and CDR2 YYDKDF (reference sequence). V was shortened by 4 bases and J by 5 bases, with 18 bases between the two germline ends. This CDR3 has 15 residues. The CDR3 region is CATSTRRRDLHEQYF. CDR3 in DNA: TGTGCCACCAGCACACGAAGGAGGGATCTACACGAGCAGTACTTC.

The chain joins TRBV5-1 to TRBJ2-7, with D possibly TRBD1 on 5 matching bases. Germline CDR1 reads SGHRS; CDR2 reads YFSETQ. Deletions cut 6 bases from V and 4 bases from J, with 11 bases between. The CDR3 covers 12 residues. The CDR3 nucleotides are TGCGCCAGCAATGGACAAAATTACGAGCAGTACTTC. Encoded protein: CASNGQNYEQYF. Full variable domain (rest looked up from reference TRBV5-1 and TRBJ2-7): KAGVTQTPRYLIKTRGQQVTLSCSPISGHRSVSWYQQTPGQGLQFLFEYFSETQRNKGNFPGRFSGRQFSNSRSEMNVSTLELGDSALYLCASNGQNYEQYFGPGTRLTVT.